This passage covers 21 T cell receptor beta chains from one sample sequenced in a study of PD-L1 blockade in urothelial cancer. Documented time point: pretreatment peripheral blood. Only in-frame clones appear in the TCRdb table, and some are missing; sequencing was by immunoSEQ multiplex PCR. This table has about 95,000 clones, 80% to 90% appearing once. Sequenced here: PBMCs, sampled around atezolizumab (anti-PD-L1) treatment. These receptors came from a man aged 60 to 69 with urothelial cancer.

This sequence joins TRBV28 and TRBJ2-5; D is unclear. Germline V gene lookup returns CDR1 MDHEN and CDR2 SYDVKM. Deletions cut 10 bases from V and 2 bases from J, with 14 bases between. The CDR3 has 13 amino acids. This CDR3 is CATGGGRQETQYF. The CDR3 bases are TGTGCCACGGGTGGTGGCCGTCAAGAGACCCAGTACTTC.

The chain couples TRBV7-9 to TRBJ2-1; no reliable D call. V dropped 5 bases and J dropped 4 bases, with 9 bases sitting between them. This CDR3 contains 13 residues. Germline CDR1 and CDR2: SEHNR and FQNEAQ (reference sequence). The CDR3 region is CASSETRYNEQFF. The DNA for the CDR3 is TGTGCCAGCAGCGAAACCAGGTACAATGAGCAGTTCTTC.

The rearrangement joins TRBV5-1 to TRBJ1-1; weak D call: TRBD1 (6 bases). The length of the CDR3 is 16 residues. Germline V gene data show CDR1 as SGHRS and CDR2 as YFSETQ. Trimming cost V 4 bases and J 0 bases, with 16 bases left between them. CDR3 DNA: TGCGCCAGCAGCCCGGCACTACAGGGATTGAACACTGAAGCTTTCTTT. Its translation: CASSPALQGLNTEAFF.

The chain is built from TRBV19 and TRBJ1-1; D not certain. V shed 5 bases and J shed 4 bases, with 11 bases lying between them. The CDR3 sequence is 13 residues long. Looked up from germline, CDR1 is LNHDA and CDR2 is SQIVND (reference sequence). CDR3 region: CASSPRVGTEAFF. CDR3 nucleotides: TGTGCCAGTAGTCCGAGGGTGGGCACTGAAGCTTTCTTT.

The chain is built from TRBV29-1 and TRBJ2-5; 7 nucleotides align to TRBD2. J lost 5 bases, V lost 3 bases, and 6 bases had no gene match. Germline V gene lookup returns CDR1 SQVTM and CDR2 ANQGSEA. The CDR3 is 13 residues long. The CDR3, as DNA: TGCAGCGTTGAGGGGGGGTTCGCGGAGACCCAGTACTTC. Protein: CSVEGGFAETQYF.

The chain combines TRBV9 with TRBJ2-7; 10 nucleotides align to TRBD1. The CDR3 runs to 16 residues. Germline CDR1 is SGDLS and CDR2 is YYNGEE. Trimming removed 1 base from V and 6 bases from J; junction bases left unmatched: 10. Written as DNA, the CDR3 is TGTGCCAGCAGCGTAACCGGGACAGGGGCGTTGTCCGAGCAGTACTTC. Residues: CASSVTGTGALSEQYF.

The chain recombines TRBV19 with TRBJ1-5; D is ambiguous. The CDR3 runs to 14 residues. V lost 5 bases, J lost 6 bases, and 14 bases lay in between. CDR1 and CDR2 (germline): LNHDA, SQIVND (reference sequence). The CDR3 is CASSRIQEAQPQHF. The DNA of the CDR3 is TGTGCCAGTAGTCGTATCCAGGAGGCTCAGCCCCAGCATTTT.

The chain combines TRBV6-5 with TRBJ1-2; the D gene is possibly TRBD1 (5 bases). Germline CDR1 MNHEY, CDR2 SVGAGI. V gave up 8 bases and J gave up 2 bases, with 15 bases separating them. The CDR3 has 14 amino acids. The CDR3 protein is CASWTGTENYGYTF. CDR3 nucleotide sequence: TGTGCCAGCTGGACCGGGACTGAAAACTATGGCTACACCTTC.

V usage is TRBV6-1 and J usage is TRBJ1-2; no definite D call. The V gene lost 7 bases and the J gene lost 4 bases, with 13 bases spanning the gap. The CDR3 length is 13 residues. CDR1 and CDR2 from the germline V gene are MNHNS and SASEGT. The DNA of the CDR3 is TGTGCCAGCACCTTTGAGGCTACCTATGGCTACACCTTC. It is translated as CASTFEATYGYTF.

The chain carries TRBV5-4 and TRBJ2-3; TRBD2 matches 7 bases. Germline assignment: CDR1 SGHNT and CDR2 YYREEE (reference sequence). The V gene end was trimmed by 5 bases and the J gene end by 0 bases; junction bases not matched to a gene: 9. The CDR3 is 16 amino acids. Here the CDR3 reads CASSFPGTISTDTQYF. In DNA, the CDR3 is TGTGCCAGCAGTTTTCCCGGGACTATTAGCACAGATACGCAGTATTTT.

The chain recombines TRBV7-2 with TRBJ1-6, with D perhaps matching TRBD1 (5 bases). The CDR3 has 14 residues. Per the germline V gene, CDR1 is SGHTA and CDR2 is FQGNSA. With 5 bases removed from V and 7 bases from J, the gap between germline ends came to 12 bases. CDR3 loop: CASSPRGYNSPLHF. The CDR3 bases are TGTGCCAGCAGCCCTCGGGGGTACAATTCACCCCTCCACTTT. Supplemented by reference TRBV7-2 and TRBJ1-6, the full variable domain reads GAGVSQSPSNKVTEKGKDVELRCDPISGHTALYWYRQSLGQGLEFLIYFQGNSAPDKSGLPSDRFSAERTGGSVSTLTIQRTQQEDSAVYLCASSPRGYNSPLHFGNGTRLTVT.

In nucleotides, the CDR3 is TGCGCCAGCAGGTCTGGACTAGCGGTCGAGGAGACCCAGTACTTC. This gives the protein CASRSGLAVEETQYF. The J gene is TRBJ2-5, the V gene TRBV5-1; 10 bases fit TRBD2. This CDR3 contains 15 residues. V shed 5 bases and J 5 bases; nucleotides not matched to a gene: 9. CDR1 is SGHRS, CDR2 YFSETQ, per germline.

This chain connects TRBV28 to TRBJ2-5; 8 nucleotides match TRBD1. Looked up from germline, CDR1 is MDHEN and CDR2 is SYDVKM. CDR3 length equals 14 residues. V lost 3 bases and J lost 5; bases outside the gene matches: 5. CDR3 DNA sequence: TGTGCCAGCAGTTTGACAGGGGAAGGGGAGACCCAGTACTTC. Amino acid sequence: CASSLTGEGETQYF.

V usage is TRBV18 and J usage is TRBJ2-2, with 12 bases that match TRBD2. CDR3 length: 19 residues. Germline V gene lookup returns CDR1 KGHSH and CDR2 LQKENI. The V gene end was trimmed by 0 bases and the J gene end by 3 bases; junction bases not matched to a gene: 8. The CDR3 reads CASSPPSSGGAPDTGELFF. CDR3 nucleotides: TGTGCCAGCTCACCACCCTCTAGCGGGGGGGCCCCAGACACCGGGGAGCTGTTTTTT.

DNA for the CDR3: TGTGCCACCCGACAGGGGGCGGGTGGCTACACCTTC. It codes for CATRQGAGGYTF. This chain uses TRBV2 with TRBJ1-2; 10 bases are shared with TRBD1. The CDR3 spans 12 residues. Trimming took 10 bases from V and 7 from J; bases not matched to a gene: 6. The germline V gene has CDR1 SNHLY and CDR2 FYNNEI.

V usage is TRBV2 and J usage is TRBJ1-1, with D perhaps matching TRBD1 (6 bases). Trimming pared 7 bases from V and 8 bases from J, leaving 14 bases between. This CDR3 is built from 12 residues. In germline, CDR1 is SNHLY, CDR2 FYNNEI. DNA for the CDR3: TGTGCCAGCACGGGGGGGGGCGCAGAAGCTTTCTTT. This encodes CASTGGGAEAFF.

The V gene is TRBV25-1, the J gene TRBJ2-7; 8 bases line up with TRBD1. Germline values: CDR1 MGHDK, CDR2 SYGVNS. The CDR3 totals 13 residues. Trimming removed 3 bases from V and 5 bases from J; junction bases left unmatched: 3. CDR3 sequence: CASSEAGGHEQYF. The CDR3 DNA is TGTGCCAGCAGTGAGGCAGGGGGCCACGAGCAGTACTTC.

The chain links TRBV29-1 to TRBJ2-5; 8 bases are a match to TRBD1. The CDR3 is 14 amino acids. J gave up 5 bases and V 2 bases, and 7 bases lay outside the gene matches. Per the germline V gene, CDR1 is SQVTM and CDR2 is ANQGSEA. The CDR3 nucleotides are TGCAGCGTTGAACCTAACAGGGGGGCGGAGACCCAGTACTTC. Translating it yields CSVEPNRGAETQYF.

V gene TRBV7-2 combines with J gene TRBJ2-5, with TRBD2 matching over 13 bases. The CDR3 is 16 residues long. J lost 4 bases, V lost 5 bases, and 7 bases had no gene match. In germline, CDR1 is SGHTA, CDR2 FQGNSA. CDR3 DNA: TGTGCCAGCAGCCCCCCGGGACTAGCGGGAAGAGAGACCCAGTACTTC. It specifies CASSPPGLAGRETQYF.

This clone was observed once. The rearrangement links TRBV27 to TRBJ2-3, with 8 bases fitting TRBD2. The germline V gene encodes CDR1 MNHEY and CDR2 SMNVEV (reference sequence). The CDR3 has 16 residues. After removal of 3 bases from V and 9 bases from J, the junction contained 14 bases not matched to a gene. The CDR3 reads CASSLYPGTSKRTQYF. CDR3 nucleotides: TGTGCCAGCAGTTTGTACCCCGGGACTAGTAAGAGAACGCAGTATTTT.

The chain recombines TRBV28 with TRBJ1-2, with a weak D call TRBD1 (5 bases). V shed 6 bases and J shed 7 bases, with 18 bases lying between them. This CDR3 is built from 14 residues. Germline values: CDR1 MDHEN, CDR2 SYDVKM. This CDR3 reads CASSLQAYLGGYTF. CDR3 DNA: TGTGCCAGCAGCTTACAGGCATACTTAGGTGGCTACACCTTC.